The 29 T cell receptor beta chains listed next were all sequenced from one sample in a study of blood T cell repertoires in COVID-19. TCRdb's copy holds only in-frame clones and misses some; the assay was immunoSEQ multiplex PCR. The sample lists around 190,000 clones; 85% to 90% were seen once. Sequenced input: peripheral blood. These TCRs come from a man aged 18 to 29 with active or convalescent COVID-19.

The V and J genes are TRBV27 and TRBJ1-1, with a tentative D call TRBD1 (6 bases). The CDR3 contains 14 residues. The V gene lost 7 bases and the J gene lost 1 base, with 13 bases spanning the gap. Germline V gene sequence: CDR1 MNHEY, CDR2 SMNVEV (reference sequence). Here the CDR3 DNA reads TGTGCCAGCATGAAACAGGGACCGAACACTGAAGCTTTCTTT. Protein product: CASMKQGPNTEAFF.

The rearrangement joins TRBV4-2 to TRBJ2-1, with 12 nucleotides matching TRBD2. The V and J ends lost 1 base and 9 bases, in that order; junction bases with no gene match: 4. Germline V gives CDR1 LGHNA, CDR2 YNFKEQ. This CDR3 spans 15 amino acids. The CDR3 region is CASSQGGLAGSEQFF. The CDR3 coding sequence is TGTGCCAGCAGCCAAGGGGGACTAGCGGGCTCTGAGCAGTTCTTC.

The chain recombines TRBV5-4 with TRBJ2-6; 10 bases line up with TRBD1. In germline, CDR1 is SGHNT, CDR2 YYREEE (reference sequence). V shed 4 bases and J 2 bases; nucleotides not matched to a gene: 6. The CDR3 runs 17 residues. CDR3 amino acids: CASSAGTGDPGANVLTF. The CDR3 nucleotides are TGTGCCAGCAGCGCTGGGACAGGGGACCCTGGGGCCAACGTCCTGACTTTC.

The V call is TRBV19, the J call TRBJ1-6; 8 nucleotides match TRBD1. J lost 6 bases, V lost 7 bases, and 5 bases had no gene match. This CDR3 spans 14 amino acids. The V gene's germline CDR1 is LNHDA and CDR2 SQIVND (reference sequence). CDR3 loop: CASTLTGVNSPLHF. The CDR3 coding sequence is TGTGCCAGTACCTTGACAGGGGTTAATTCACCCCTCCACTTT. Variable domain in full (rest from reference TRBV19 and TRBJ1-6): DGGITQSPKYLFRKEGQNVTLSCEQNLNHDAMYWYRQDPGQGLRLIYYSQIVNDFQKGDIAEGYSVSREKKESFPLTVTSAQKNPTAFYLCASTLTGVNSPLHFGNGTRLTVT.

J is TRBJ2-1 and V is TRBV21-1; TRBD2 is the table's D call, not checked against the DNA. TRBV21-1 is marked as a pseudogene. The CDR3 totals 15 residues. This chain's CDR3 is CASIDGRRMVNEQFF. The CDR3 DNA follows: TGTGCCAGCATCGACGGGAGACGGATGGTCAATGAGCAGTTCTTC.

The chain uses TRBV6-5 and TRBJ2-7; D is perhaps TRBD1 (5 bases). Looked up from germline, CDR1 is MNHEY and CDR2 is SVGAGI. This CDR3 is 12 amino acids long. The ends were cut back, 10 bases at V and 1 base at J, with 11 bases in the middle. The CDR3 spells CATRAISYEQYF. The CDR3, as DNA: TGTGCCACCAGGGCAATATCCTACGAGCAGTACTTC.

The chain links TRBV4-1 to TRBJ1-5, with a tentative D call TRBD1 (5 bases). This CDR3 comprises 16 residues. The V gene lost 4 bases and the J gene lost 0 bases, with 13 bases spanning the gap. From germline, CDR1 is MGHRA and CDR2 YSYEKL. For the CDR3, the DNA is TGCGCCAGCAGCCGAGGCCAGGGAGGTAGCAATCAGCCCCAGCATTTT. Its translation is CASSRGQGGSNQPQHF.

This chain joins TRBV5-4 and TRBJ2-7, with 7 bases that match TRBD2. V was pared by 3 bases and J by 6 bases, with 12 bases of the junction left unmatched. The CDR3 runs 15 residues. Per germline, CDR1 SGHNT and CDR2 YYREEE (reference sequence). The CDR3 spells CASSWSPAGAAEQYF. The CDR3, as DNA: TGTGCCAGCAGCTGGTCCCCCGCGGGAGCTGCCGAGCAGTACTTC.

The V and J genes are TRBV7-9 and TRBJ2-1; possible D gene TRBD1, 6 bases. This CDR3 is built from 14 residues. Trimming took 5 bases from V and 3 from J, leaving 11 bases between them. Germline CDR1 is SEHNR and CDR2 is FQNEAQ (reference sequence). The CDR3 is CASSLRDNYNEQFF. The CDR3 DNA reads TGTGCCAGCAGCCTCCGGGACAACTACAATGAGCAGTTCTTC.

The chain combines TRBV6-5 with TRBJ2-1; 7 positions agree with TRBD2. The germline V gene encodes CDR1 MNHEY and CDR2 SVGAGI. The V and J ends lost 6 bases and 3 bases, in that order; junction bases with no gene match: 5. The CDR3 covers 14 residues. DNA for the CDR3: TGTGCCAGCAGCCCCGGGGGGAGCTACAATGAGCAGTTCTTC. Translating gives CASSPGGSYNEQFF.

This clone showed up just once. The V gene is TRBV21-1, the J gene TRBJ2-7; the table's D call, TRBD2, was not checked against the DNA. TRBV21-1 is labeled a pseudogene. This CDR3 contains 12 residues. CDR3 bases: TGTGCCAGCAGCCGGACTGACGGCGAGCAGTACTTC. Its translation is CASSRTDGEQYF.

This chain joins TRBV30 and TRBJ2-3, with D perhaps TRBD1 (5 bases). The germline gives CDR1 GTSNPN, CDR2 SVGIG (reference sequence). The CDR3 totals 15 residues. Trimming took 1 base from V and 4 from J, leaving 15 bases between them. CDR3 nucleotide sequence: TGTGCCTGGAGTGAAGCAGGGATAGTGGCAGATACGCAGTATTTT. Amino acid sequence: CAWSEAGIVADTQYF. Combining the CDR3 with reference TRBV30 and TRBJ2-3 gives the whole variable domain SQTIHQWPATLVQPVGSPLSLECTVEGTSNPNLYWYRQAAGRGLQLLFYSVGIGQISSEVPQNLSASRPQDRQFILSSKKLLLSDSGFYLCAWSEAGIVADTQYFGPGTRLTVL.

This chain connects TRBV6-1 to TRBJ2-1; 10 bases are shared with TRBD2. CDR1 is MNHNS and CDR2 is SASEGT in the germline V gene. CDR3 length: 16 residues. J was trimmed by 9 bases and V by 4 bases; bases with no gene match: 12. The CDR3 loop reads CASSVSSGSVFIEQFF. For the CDR3, the DNA is TGTGCCAGCAGTGTGTCTAGCGGGAGCGTTTTTATTGAGCAGTTCTTC.

The chain couples TRBV5-1 to TRBJ2-1, with D tentatively TRBD1 (6 bases). Germline V lookup: CDR1 SGHRS, CDR2 YFSETQ. The CDR3 is 16 amino acids. V lost 4 bases and J lost 2, with 16 bases in between. The CDR3 DNA follows: TGCGCCAGCAGCCCCCAACCGGGACAAGCCTACAATGAGCAGTTCTTC. It codes for CASSPQPGQAYNEQFF.

This clone was picked up one time. The chain carries TRBV11-2 and TRBJ2-1; 7 positions match TRBD2. Germline V CDR1 and CDR2: SGHAT, FQNNGV. The CDR3 consists of 17 residues. Trimming at V came to 1 base and at J to 9 bases, leaving 15 bases not matched to a gene. DNA for the CDR3: TGTGCCAGCAGCTTAGTTTACGCTAGCGGCCTTGGGAGTGAGCAGTTCTTC. It is translated as CASSLVYASGLGSEQFF.

The chain uses TRBV30 and TRBJ2-3, with a tentative D call TRBD1 (6 bases). The CDR3 extends over 14 amino acids. V gave up 1 base and J gave up 5 bases, with 13 bases separating them. The germline CDR1 and CDR2 sequences are GTSNPN and SVGIG (reference sequence). The CDR3 region is CAWSARGSGDTQYF. The DNA of the CDR3 is TGTGCCTGGAGTGCTAGGGGGTCGGGAGATACGCAGTATTTT.

This rearrangement joins TRBV7-2 to TRBJ1-5; the D gene is possibly TRBD1 (5 bases). Germline V gene data show CDR1 as SGHTA and CDR2 as FQGNSA. The CDR3 totals 15 residues. V was pared by 5 bases and J by 2 bases, with 13 bases between. As DNA, the CDR3 is TGTGCCAGCAGCCCGGGGGGAGGCGGCAATCAGCCCCAGCATTTT. This codes for CASSPGGGGNQPQHF.

This rearrangement joins TRBV28 to TRBJ2-1; D call uncertain. V shed 1 base and J shed 0 bases, with 7 bases lying between them. Germline lookup yields CDR1 MDHEN and CDR2 SYDVKM. The CDR3 loop spans 15 amino acids. The DNA of the CDR3 is TGTGCCAGCAGTTTATTGCGGAGCTCCTACAATGAGCAGTTCTTC. Translation gives CASSLLRSSYNEQFF.

The J gene is TRBJ2-5, the V gene TRBV3-1 (or the pseudogene TRBV3-2); 8 positions match TRBD2. The germline CDR1 and CDR2 sequences are LGHDT and YNNKEL (reference sequence). The V gene end was trimmed by 1 base and the J gene end by 0 bases; junction bases not matched to a gene: 4. CDR3 length equals 16 residues. CDR3 DNA: TGTGCCAGCAGCCAAGTAACTAGCGGCCACCAAGAGACCCAGTACTTC. This translates into CASSQVTSGHQETQYF.

The chain is built from TRBV18 and TRBJ1-1; D not certain. The CDR3 is made up of 14 amino acids. CDR1 is KGHSH and CDR2 is LQKENI in the germline V gene. Trimming cost V 3 bases and J 4 bases, with 12 bases left between them. The CDR3 loop reads CASSPRPGSTEAFF. Here the CDR3 DNA reads TGTGCCAGCTCACCCAGGCCGGGGAGCACTGAAGCTTTCTTT.

The chain has TRBV5-1 and TRBJ1-4; a weak D match, TRBD1 (6 bases). CDR3 size: 15 residues. V dropped 1 base and J dropped 3 bases, with 10 bases sitting between them. Germline V gene data show CDR1 as SGHRS and CDR2 as YFSETQ. CDR3 protein: CASSLFPGANEKLFF. CDR3 nucleotides: TGCGCCAGCAGCTTGTTTCCAGGGGCTAATGAAAAACTGTTTTTT.

This chain links TRBV2 with TRBJ2-1; 10 bases line up with TRBD1. Germline assignment: CDR1 SNHLY and CDR2 FYNNEI. With V trimmed by 5 bases and J by 6 bases, 16 bases remained unmatched. This CDR3 contains 18 residues. CDR3: CASSSKRADRGIGNEQFF. DNA of the CDR3: TGTGCCAGCAGTTCTAAAAGAGCGGACAGGGGGATAGGCAATGAGCAGTTCTTC.

The chain combines TRBV10-3 with TRBJ2-7; 7 nucleotides line up with TRBD1. Germline assignment: CDR1 ENHRY and CDR2 SYGVKD. The V segment lost 0 bases and the J segment 8 bases; nucleotides outside the gene matches: 10. The CDR3 has 15 residues. This chain's CDR3 is CAISESKGTAQKQYF. As DNA, the CDR3 is TGTGCCATCAGTGAGTCGAAAGGGACAGCGCAGAAGCAGTACTTC.

The V and J genes are TRBV7-9 and TRBJ2-5; D not certain. The CDR3 runs 13 residues. Deletions cut 2 bases from V and 5 bases from J, with 9 bases between. From germline, CDR1 is SEHNR and CDR2 FQNEAQ (reference sequence). The CDR3: CASSLTNAETQYF. The CDR3 DNA is TGTGCCAGCAGCTTAACCAATGCGGAGACCCAGTACTTC. The variable domain in full, with the rest retrieved from reference TRBV7-9 and TRBJ2-5, is DTGVSQNPRHKITKRGQNVTFRCDPISEHNRLYWYRQTLGQGPEFLTYFQNEAQLEKSRLLSDRFSAERPKGSFSTLEIQRTEQGDSAMYLCASSLTNAETQYFGPGTRLLVL.

V and J are TRBV7-9 and TRBJ1-6; TRBD1 matches 11 bases. There are 16 residues in the CDR3. Looked up from germline, CDR1 is SEHNR and CDR2 is FQNEAQ (reference sequence). With 3 bases clipped from V and 7 bases from J, the junction kept 5 bases outside the gene matches. In DNA, the CDR3 is TGTGCCAGCAGCTTCCTCCGGGACAGGGGGAATTCACCCCTCCACTTT. This sequence encodes CASSFLRDRGNSPLHF. The whole variable domain, remainder taken from reference TRBV7-9 and TRBJ1-6, is DTGVSQNPRHKITKRGQNVTFRCDPISEHNRLYWYRQTLGQGPEFLTYFQNEAQLEKSRLLSDRFSAERPKGSFSTLEIQRTEQGDSAMYLCASSFLRDRGNSPLHFGNGTRLTVT.

The chain joins TRBV9 to TRBJ2-2; D not resolved. The V and J ends lost 1 base and 1 base respectively, with 11 bases between them. Germline values: CDR1 SGDLS, CDR2 YYNGEE. CDR3 length: 16 amino acids. The DNA for the CDR3 is TGTGCCAGCAGCGTATATGGCGGTCAGAACACCGGGGAGCTGTTTTTT. This sequence encodes CASSVYGGQNTGELFF.

This chain uses TRBV27 with TRBJ1-6; possible D gene TRBD1, 6 bases. V lost 2 bases and J 5 bases, leaving 10 bases between the germline ends. CDR3 length: 15 amino acids. Germline CDR1 reads MNHEY; CDR2 reads SMNVEV (reference sequence). Written as DNA, the CDR3 is TGTGCCAGCAGTTTAAGGGGGAATAATAATTCACCCCTCCACTTT. This translates into CASSLRGNNNSPLHF.

This sequence joins TRBV5-1 and TRBJ1-2, with a weak D call TRBD1 (6 bases). The CDR3 spans 14 residues. Germline CDR1 is SGHRS and CDR2 is YFSETQ. Trimming cost V 0 bases and J 2 bases, with 8 bases left between them. The CDR3 nucleotides are TGCGCCAGCAGCTTGGGACAGGCAAACTATGGCTACACCTTC. This sequence encodes CASSLGQANYGYTF.

This clone turned up a few times. The chain carries TRBV15 and TRBJ2-5; 7 positions agree with TRBD1. After removal of 4 bases from V and 5 bases from J, the junction contained 10 bases not matched to a gene. The CDR3 sequence is 15 residues long. CDR1 LNHNV and CDR2 YYDKDF come from the germline V gene (reference sequence). CDR3 amino acids: CATSKEQGKWETQYF. The DNA for the CDR3 is TGTGCCACCAGCAAAGAACAGGGGAAATGGGAGACCCAGTACTTC.